The subject of this entry is one T cell receptor beta chain. Antigen unknown. This may stem from a read error, because a much larger clone lies one nucleotide away. This entry belongs to a study of regulatory T cells in long-lasting Graves disease. Through Arm-PCR of CDR3 regions and iRepertoire HTBI primers, TCR beta libraries were built. Original analysis: Identification of gene segments yielded 60 or so TRBV and 14 to 15 TRBJ across samples. TCRdb redid the calling of the multiplex PCR reads with MiXCR, one entry per CDR3 protein. The V and J calls come from TCRdb's annotation, not from the publication. The sample records a few hundred thousand distinct CDR3 sequences, about 23% being singletons. Time point given: persistent/refractory GD, antithyroid drugs over 5 years with positive TRAb. Generation of the TCR library employed RNA extracted from PBMCs. Graves' disease diagnosis used American Thyroid Association guidelines.

CDR3 length: 12 residues. Germline V gives CDR1 PRHDT, CDR2 FYEKMQ (reference sequence). Between the trimmed V and J ends, which lost 5 bases and 2 bases, there was a span of 1 base. Regarding the study as a whole: Persistent disease was characterized by preferential usage of TRBV28, TRBJ1-2 and TRBJ2-5. Relative to new patients (roughly 970), persistent patients exhibited greater sharing of public clonotypes (approximately 2,700).

The chain carries TRBV13 and TRBJ1-6; D call uncertain. Sample: peripheral blood mononuclear cells (PBMCs), taken when the disease was refractory, from a patient treated with antithyroid drugs. This receptor was taken from a woman in her 40s with Graves disease. CDR3 sequence: CASSPYNSPLHF. CDR3 nucleotides: TGTGCCAGCAGCCCCTATAATTCACCCCTCCACTTT. The variable domain in full, completed from reference TRBV13 and TRBJ1-6, reads AAGVIQSPRHLIKEKRETATLKCYPIPRHDTVYWYQQGPGQDPQFLISFYEKMQSDKGSIPDRFSAQQFSDYHSELNMSSLELGDSALYFCASSPYNSPLHFGNGTRLTVT.